This T cell receptor beta chain was profiled in a study of OX40 agonist ivuxolimab in advanced cancers. Whole-study findings and limits: The specificity for antigen of the expanded peripheral T cells was not determined.

V dropped 1 base and J dropped 4; count of bases not matched to a gene: 6. CDR3 length: 15 residues. The V gene's germline CDR1 is KGHSH and CDR2 LQKENI. Only in-frame clones appear in the TCRdb table, and some are missing; sequencing was by immunoSEQ multiplex PCR. Of about 22,000 clones listed, roughly 80% are singletons. A remark on this clone: Its matching antigen is unknown.

The V call is TRBV18, the J call TRBJ1-2; TRBD1 aligns across 7 bases. This receptor was taken from an adult with an advanced solid tumor such as melanoma, head and neck, liver or kidney cancer. Sequences were derived from CD4+ or CD8+ T cells sorted from blood, sampled in a trial of the OX40 agonist ivuxolimab. The CDR3 nucleotides are TGTGCCAGCTCACCACAAGGGGACAGCACCTATGGCTACACCTTC. Residues: CASSPQGDSTYGYTF.